The sample holds one count of the clone carrying this T cell receptor (beta chain). The V gene's germline CDR1 is GTSNPN and CDR2 SVGIG (reference sequence). This CDR3 contains 13 residues. V shed 2 bases and J shed 2 bases, with 7 bases lying between them. Profiled with immunoSEQ multiplex PCR; TCRdb holds only in-frame clones, not every one. The sample records a few hundred thousand clones, roughly 89% being singletons. This sample was taken from a study of cytomegalovirus exposure and HLA in healthy donors. This clonotype originated in a young woman in good health and CMV-seronegative. Sample: PBMCs. The chain is built from TRBV30 and TRBJ1-3, with no clear D. CDR3 sequence (DNA): TGTGCCTGGAGTCCAGGCGCTGGAAACACCATATATTTT. It translates to CAWSPGAGNTIYF.